This T cell receptor beta chain was captured in a study of cytomegalovirus exposure and HLA in healthy donors. Germline V lookup: CDR1 MNHNY, CDR2 SVGAGI (reference sequence). V was cut by 6 bases and J by 5 bases, with 10 bases left in between. The CDR3 covers 13 residues. Overall study findings and caveats: Many donors carried some public TCRs, although rarity characterized most TCR sequences.

Vbeta (60) and Jbeta (13) primers were used in the PCR. Generated by immunoSEQ multiplex PCR, the TCRdb table keeps only in-frame clones and is missing some. This sample's table reports 45,000 to 55,000 clones. As for this clone: What it recognizes is unknown.

The TCR was taken from a male donor in good health and CMV-seropositive. Material for sequencing was PBMCs. This sequence joins TRBV6-6 and TRBJ2-2; possibly TRBD1 for D (6 bases). This CDR3 reads CASRGGRTGELFF. For the CDR3, the DNA is TGTGCCAGCAGAGGGGGAAGGACCGGGGAGCTGTTTTTT.